The entry that follows covers one TCR beta chain sequence. No antigen is known for it. This sample is part of a study of T cells expressing NK-cell markers. Study-wide context: Sorted CD3+CD56+NKG2C+, CD3+CD56+NKG2C- and CD3+CD56-NKG2C+ T cells supplied TCR beta repertoires. Study observations and caveats: Dominant NKG2C+ clonotypes in about six donors made up about 1.0-7.5% of CD8+ T cells. Topping the CD3+CD56-NKG2C+ fraction as well were these clonotypes, in a few donors.

UMI-tagged 5'RACE template switching yielded the TCR beta cDNA. TCRdb re-called the 5' RACE reads and gives one entry per CDR3 protein, without DNA. The sample totals 300,000 to 450,000 distinct CDR3 sequences. The CDR3 has 15 residues. The germline CDR1 and CDR2 sequences are KGHSH and LQKENI. The clonotype originates from a man aged 18-75 years in good health. The chain employs TRBV18 and TRBJ1-4; lacking DNA, the TRBD1 call made by TCRdb goes unchecked. Sample: blood T cells: a sorted CD56 or NKG2C T cell subset, CD4+ or CD8+ T cells, or bulk PBMC T cells (not recorded which). The chain's CDR3 is CASSRVRGVDEKLFF.